This T cell receptor beta chain originates from a study of cytomegalovirus exposure and HLA in healthy donors. The table lists this clone with a few counts. As yet, its antigen is unknown. 60 Vbeta and 13 Jbeta primers were used in PCR. Repertoires were generated with immunoSEQ multiplex PCR, while TCRdb's copy carries only in-frame clones and drops some. This sample has some 90,000 clones, with roughly four fifths found just once. Overall study results and limits: Roughly even sequencing depth across donors was the assumption behind the presence/absence analyses. In an earlier analysis, productive rearrangement rates for most beta V segments clustered near 87% or 30%. Most TCR sequences proved rare, with some public TCRs found in many donors.

From germline, CDR1 is SGHTA and CDR2 FQGNSA. V lost 1 base and J lost 4, with 11 bases in between. The CDR3 contains 14 residues. This sequence originates from a man aged 45 to 65 in good health and CMV-seronegative. What was sequenced was PBMCs. This chain links TRBV7-2 with TRBJ2-7; D is undetermined. For the CDR3, the DNA is TGTGCCAGCAGCTTAGTTAACAGTATGTACGAGCAGTACTTC. This gives the protein CASSLVNSMYEQYF. Full variable domain (rest looked up from reference TRBV7-2 and TRBJ2-7): GAGVSQSPSNKVTEKGKDVELRCDPISGHTALYWYRQSLGQGLEFLIYFQGNSAPDKSGLPSDRFSAERTGGSVSTLTIQRTQQEDSAVYLCASSLVNSMYEQYFGPGTRLTVT.